The 24 T cell receptor beta chains below come from one sample, sequenced in a study of technical replicates of blood from a handful of donors. Profiling relied on immunoSEQ multiplex PCR, and the TCRdb table lists in-frame clones only, not all of them. The table includes tens of thousands of clones, roughly 90% detected once. The material sequenced was T cells isolated from PBMCs. The source is a human donor in good health.

The chain carries TRBV30 and TRBJ1-1; D not resolved. Germline V CDR1 and CDR2: GTSNPN, SVGIG (reference sequence). The CDR3 covers 13 residues. V was pared by 0 bases and J by 8 bases, with 13 bases between. The CDR3 loop is CAWSVPGVSEAFF. The CDR3 DNA sequence: TGTGCCTGGAGTGTACCGGGAGTATCGGAAGCTTTCTTT.

The rearrangement links TRBV13 to TRBJ2-5, with 8 bases fitting TRBD2. This CDR3 is 15 amino acids long. The ends lost 5 bases at V and 3 bases at J; junction bases unmatched: 8. Germline V CDR1 and CDR2: PRHDT, FYEKMQ (reference sequence). The CDR3 reads CASSLWREEEETQYF. DNA of the CDR3: TGTGCCAGCAGCCTGTGGCGGGAGGAGGAAGAGACCCAGTACTTC.

Written as DNA, the CDR3 is TGTGCCAGCAGCCTCACAGCGGGAGGGTACAATGAGCAGTTCTTC. It encodes CASSLTAGGYNEQFF. This chain joins TRBV5-4 and TRBJ2-1; 10 bases are shared with TRBD2. The germline gives CDR1 SGHNT, CDR2 YYREEE (reference sequence). The CDR3 spans 15 residues. V was pared by 4 bases and J by 4 bases, with 5 bases of the junction left unmatched.

The chain has TRBV27 and TRBJ1-5; 11 bases agree with TRBD1. Germline values: CDR1 MNHEY, CDR2 SMNVEV (reference sequence). Trimming at V came to 5 bases and at J to 4 bases, leaving 4 bases not matched to a gene. The CDR3 is 15 residues long. In DNA, the CDR3 is TGTGCCAGCAGTGGGGGGACAGGGGGAAATCAGCCCCAGCATTTT. Protein: CASSGGTGGNQPQHF.

The V and J genes are TRBV5-1 and TRBJ1-1; 9 positions match TRBD1. This CDR3 spans 17 amino acids. Germline CDR1 SGHRS, CDR2 YFSETQ. Germline trimming cut 4 bases from V and 1 base from J; bases unmatched to any gene: 11. This chain's CDR3 is CASSQGQGLLWNTEAFF. The CDR3 DNA follows: TGCGCCAGCAGCCAGGGACAGGGCCTGCTCTGGAACACTGAAGCTTTCTTT.

The rearrangement joins TRBV5-1 to TRBJ2-1, with TRBD2 matching 13 bases. The CDR3 is 17 amino acids. The germline CDR1 and CDR2 sequences are SGHRS and YFSETQ. Trimming removed 4 bases from V and 1 base from J; junction bases left unmatched: 5. CDR3 sequence reads: CASSIGLAGVSYNEQFF. CDR3 nucleotide sequence: TGCGCCAGCAGCATCGGACTAGCGGGGGTGTCCTACAATGAGCAGTTCTTC.

The rearrangement uses TRBV6-1 and TRBJ2-7, with TRBD2 as a possible D gene (5 bases). V lost 6 bases and J lost 0, with 12 bases in between. The germline V gene encodes CDR1 MNHNS and CDR2 SASEGT. The CDR3 has 14 residues. The chain's CDR3 is CASRVERYSYEQYF. In DNA form, the CDR3 reads TGTGCCAGCAGAGTCGAGCGGTACTCCTACGAGCAGTACTTC.

V and J are TRBV6-5 and TRBJ2-7; possible D gene TRBD1, 6 bases. Germline loops: CDR1 MNHEY, CDR2 SVGAGI. This CDR3 contains 15 residues. V was trimmed by 5 bases and J by 1 base, leaving 15 bases between them. Written as DNA, the CDR3 is TGTGCCAGCAGTCTTACAGGGATCCCTTCCTACGAGCAGTACTTC. Translated: CASSLTGIPSYEQYF.

This chain connects TRBV11-2 to TRBJ1-5; no clear D. The length of the CDR3 is 14 residues. Trimming removed 1 base from V and 7 bases from J, with 11 bases in between. The V gene's germline CDR1 is SGHAT and CDR2 FQNNGV. CDR3: CASSLGRPEQPQHF. CDR3 nucleotides: TGTGCCAGCAGCTTAGGGCGGCCGGAGCAGCCCCAGCATTTT.

This rearrangement joins TRBV5-1 to TRBJ2-2, with TRBD1 identical over 8 bases. The germline gives CDR1 SGHRS, CDR2 YFSETQ. V dropped 4 bases and J dropped 5; count of bases not matched to a gene: 7. This CDR3 spans 15 amino acids. The CDR3 DNA is TGCGCCAGCAGCCCCCGGACAGGGAGTACCGGGGAGCTGTTTTTT. Amino acids: CASSPRTGSTGELFF.

The rearrangement uses TRBV19 and TRBJ1-5; D is unclear. CDR3 size: 15 residues. The V gene lost 3 bases and the J gene lost 2 bases, with 11 bases spanning the gap. Germline loops: CDR1 LNHDA, CDR2 SQIVND (reference sequence). The CDR3 reads CASSIVSQGNQPQHF. In DNA form, the CDR3 reads TGTGCCAGTAGTATCGTTTCGCAGGGCAATCAGCCCCAGCATTTT.

The chain uses TRBV7-6 and TRBJ2-3; 8 bases fit TRBD2. The CDR3 length is 15 residues. In germline, CDR1 is SGHVS, CDR2 FNYEAQ. V was clipped by 5 bases and J by 0 bases; unmatched bases: 4. CDR3 nucleotide sequence: TGTGCCAGCAGCACTACTAGCGGAAGCACAGATACGCAGTATTTT. It encodes CASSTTSGSTDTQYF.

This clone appeared once. The gene calls are TRBV5-1 and TRBJ2-4, with D unresolved. The V gene's germline CDR1 is SGHRS and CDR2 YFSETQ. The CDR3 contains 14 residues. V dropped 4 bases and J dropped 6 bases, with 14 bases sitting between them. The CDR3 protein is CASSRTLDPNIQYF. The CDR3 bases are TGCGCCAGCAGCCGCACCCTAGACCCAAACATTCAGTACTTC.

The V call is TRBV18, the J call TRBJ2-6, with a tentative D call TRBD2 (6 bases). CDR3 size: 16 residues. Trimming took off 0 bases at V and 1 base at J, with 7 bases between the two ends. Looked up from germline, CDR1 is KGHSH and CDR2 is LQKENI. Here the CDR3 reads CASSPPGGSGANVLTF. CDR3 bases: TGTGCCAGCTCACCACCGGGGGGATCTGGGGCCAACGTCCTGACTTTC. The whole variable domain, filled in from reference TRBV18 and TRBJ2-6, reads NAGVMQNPRHLVRRRGQEARLRCSPMKGHSHVYWYRQLPEEGLKFMVYLQKENIIDESGMPKERFSAEFPKEGPSILRIQQVVRGDSAAYFCASSPPGGSGANVLTFGAGSRLTVL.

The chain couples TRBV7-6 to TRBJ1-3; TRBD1 is a possible D gene (5 bases). This CDR3 is built from 18 residues. Per germline, CDR1 SGHVS and CDR2 FNYEAQ. V lost 6 bases and J 0 bases, leaving 21 bases between the germline ends. The DNA of the CDR3 is TGTGCCAGCAGAGCCTCCATATATGGTGACAGCTCTGGAAACACCATATATTTT. Amino acid sequence: CASRASIYGDSSGNTIYF. Complete variable domain (other parts from reference TRBV7-6 and TRBJ1-3): GAGVSQSPRYKVTKRGQDVALRCDPISGHVSLYWYRQALGQGPEFLTYFNYEAQQDKSGLPNDRFSAERPEGSISTLTIQRTEQRDSAMYRCASRASIYGDSSGNTIYFGEGSWLTVV.

The gene calls are TRBV7-9 and TRBJ1-3; 7 bases are shared with TRBD1. The CDR3 runs to 15 residues. Germline V gene data show CDR1 as SEHNR and CDR2 as FQNEAQ (reference sequence). The V segment lost 6 bases and the J segment 4 bases; nucleotides outside the gene matches: 9. The DNA of the CDR3 is TGTGCCAGCAGGGTAGGGGGCCCTATCGGAAACACCATATATTTT. As protein: CASRVGGPIGNTIYF. The full variable domain, rest sourced from reference TRBV7-9 and TRBJ1-3, is DTGVSQNPRHKITKRGQNVTFRCDPISEHNRLYWYRQTLGQGPEFLTYFQNEAQLEKSRLLSDRFSAERPKGSFSTLEIQRTEQGDSAMYLCASRVGGPIGNTIYFGEGSWLTVV.

J is TRBJ2-1 and V is TRBV10-2; 7 bases are shared with TRBD2. This CDR3 is built from 14 residues. Germline values: CDR1 WSHSY, CDR2 SAAADI. J gave up 7 bases and V 8 bases, and 11 bases lay outside the gene matches. The CDR3 DNA sequence: TGCGCCAGCTTGCCTAGCGGAATAAGGAATGAGCAGTTCTTC. Its translation: CASLPSGIRNEQFF.

The J gene is TRBJ2-7, the V gene TRBV9; TRBD1 agrees at 7 bases. This CDR3 comprises 13 residues. Germline CDR1 is SGDLS and CDR2 is YYNGEE. The junction had 2 bases not matched to a gene; V was cut back by 3 bases and J by 2 bases. The CDR3, as DNA: TGTGCCAGCAGCGGGGACAGTACCTACGAGCAGTACTTC. It encodes CASSGDSTYEQYF. The full variable domain, rest sourced from reference TRBV9 and TRBJ2-7, is DSGVTQTPKHLITATGQRVTLRCSPRSGDLSVYWYQQSLDQGLQFLIQYYNGEERAKGNILERFSAQQFPDLHSELNLSSLELGDSALYFCASSGDSTYEQYFGPGTRLTVT.

In this sample, this clone turned up a few times. The chain combines TRBV28 with TRBJ2-7; 7 nucleotides agree with TRBD1. CDR3 length equals 14 residues. Losses at the gene ends were 7 bases for V and 6 bases for J; bases not matched to a gene: 12. The germline V gene encodes CDR1 MDHEN and CDR2 SYDVKM. CDR3 bases: TGTGCCAGCAACCTCCGGGACAGCCCTCCCGAGCAGTACTTC. It translates to CASNLRDSPPEQYF.

The V call is TRBV1, the J call TRBJ2-1; no DNA check was done on the table's D call, TRBD2. TRBV1 is reported as a pseudogene. The CDR3 contains 18 residues. CDR3 DNA sequence: TGCACCAGCAGCCATATCTCGGCGGGAGGGCCACATTACAATGAGCAGTTCTTC. This codes for CTSSHISAGGPHYNEQFF.

CDR3 protein: CASVLEGTPKGYTF. The CDR3 region has the DNA TGTGCCAGCGTGCTAGAAGGGACACCCAAAGGTTACACCTTC. The chain carries TRBV2 and TRBJ1-2; possible D gene TRBD1, 6 bases. CDR3 length: 14 residues. V was cut by 8 bases and J by 11 bases, with 24 bases left in between. CDR1 is SNHLY, CDR2 FYNNEI, per germline.

This clone was seen once. The chain recombines TRBV11-3 with TRBJ1-2; D is unresolved. V lost 1 base and J 4 bases, leaving 7 bases between the germline ends. The CDR3 contains 13 residues. The germline CDR1 and CDR2 sequences are SGHNT and YENEEA. The CDR3 region has the DNA TGTGCCAGCAGCTTAGGGTCAGTCTATGGCTACACCTTC. It translates to CASSLGSVYGYTF.

V is TRBV6-5 and J is TRBJ2-7; 8 nucleotides agree with TRBD2. The junction had 10 bases not matched to a gene; V was cut back by 7 bases and J by 5 bases. Per the germline V gene, CDR1 is MNHEY and CDR2 is SVGAGI. The CDR3 is 14 residues long. The CDR3 spells CASKPPGLVNEQYF. The CDR3 nucleotides read TGTGCCAGCAAACCACCGGGACTAGTAAACGAGCAGTACTTC.

This chain links TRBV25-1 with TRBJ2-4; tentative D call: TRBD1 (5 bases). V lost 0 bases and J 4 bases, leaving 7 bases between the germline ends. This CDR3 spans 14 amino acids. Germline V gene data show CDR1 as MGHDK and CDR2 as SYGVNS. CDR3 nucleotides: TGTGCCAGCAGTGAATACAGGGAAAAAAACATTCAGTACTTC. It is translated as CASSEYREKNIQYF.